This TCR beta chain appears in the sequencing data of a study of blood T cell repertoires in COVID-19. About the research overall: Sites across the United States, Italy and Spain contributed samples from acute and convalescent COVID-19. From T cells, B-cell-depleted T cells, or PBMCs came the material, which was cDNA or gDNA.

Study processing details: Reference gene primer amplification gave estimated nucleated cell counts. Clones were sequenced by immunoSEQ multiplex PCR, and TCRdb holds only the in-frame ones, with some missing. V and J calls plus clone size are reproduced from that table; the DNA served to infer D and trimming. The profile covers 100,000 to 150,000 clones, with around nine tenths appearing a single time and approximately 4.5% taken by the ten largest. Germline lookup yields CDR1 LGHDT and CDR2 YNNKEL (reference sequence). The CDR3 extends over 15 amino acids. With 4 bases removed from V and 4 bases from J, the gap between germline ends came to 14 bases. During active infection, Seattle patients enrolled and were then monitored through disease.

The origin of this receptor is a man aged 55 to 70 with COVID-19, enrolled during active disease. The chain links TRBV3-1 (or the pseudogene TRBV3-2) to TRBJ2-1, with a weak D call TRBD2 (7 bases). Material for sequencing was peripheral blood. CDR3 region: CASSLDGGPYNEQFF. The CDR3 DNA follows: TGTGCCAGCAGCCTTGACGGGGGGCCGTACAATGAGCAGTTCTTC.